A single sample gave rise to the 9 T cell receptor beta chains below, sequenced in a study of cytomegalovirus exposure and HLA in healthy donors. The table came from immunoSEQ multiplex PCR; TCRdb's copy has only in-frame clones and leaves some out. This sample has approximately 71,000 clones, with about 94% found just once. Sequenced sample: PBMCs. These receptors were taken from a woman between 18 and 29 years old in good health and CMV-seronegative.

This sequence joins TRBV7-8 and TRBJ1-2, with TRBD1 matching over 9 bases. Trimming removed 1 base from V and 8 bases from J; junction bases left unmatched: 8. CDR1 SGHVS and CDR2 FQNEAQ come from the germline V gene. The CDR3 sequence is 15 residues long. The CDR3 DNA follows: TGTGCCAGCAGCTTAGGAACAGGGGGCGGAAGCGGCTACACCTTC. It encodes CASSLGTGGGSGYTF.

V usage is TRBV21-1 and J usage is TRBJ2-7; TRBD1, as called in the table, went unchecked against the DNA. TRBV21-1 is marked as a pseudogene. The CDR3 is made up of 13 amino acids. The CDR3 DNA follows: TGTGCCAGCAGCTTGAACAGGGGGCACGGGCAGTACTTC. Translating gives CASSLNRGHGQYF.

V and J are TRBV6-5 and TRBJ1-3, with D perhaps TRBD1 (6 bases). The CDR3 has 14 amino acids. V was pared by 7 bases and J by 4 bases, with 14 bases between. Germline V gene sequence: CDR1 MNHEY, CDR2 SVGAGI. The CDR3 sequence is CASKLQGSGNTIYF. In nucleotides, the CDR3 is TGTGCCAGCAAGCTACAGGGTTCAGGAAACACCATATATTTT.

V is TRBV7-2 and J is TRBJ2-7; 12 bases are a match to TRBD1. Trimming removed 1 base from V and 6 bases from J; junction bases left unmatched: 4. Germline V gene sequence: CDR1 SGHTA, CDR2 FQGNSA. The CDR3 sequence is 15 residues long. The CDR3 region has the DNA TGTGCCAGCAGCTTAGTTGGGACAGGGGGCCGCGAGCAGTACTTC. Translation: CASSLVGTGGREQYF. The variable domain in full, completed from reference TRBV7-2 and TRBJ2-7, reads GAGVSQSPSNKVTEKGKDVELRCDPISGHTALYWYRQSLGQGLEFLIYFQGNSAPDKSGLPSDRFSAERTGGSVSTLTIQRTQQEDSAVYLCASSLVGTGGREQYFGPGTRLTVT.

The J gene is TRBJ2-1, the V gene TRBV13, with 14 bases fitting TRBD2. V lost 4 bases and J lost 9; bases outside the gene matches: 11. The CDR3 has 17 residues. CDR1 PRHDT and CDR2 FYEKMQ come from the germline V gene (reference sequence). The CDR3: CASSSRGLAGGWGEQFF. In nucleotides, the CDR3 is TGTGCCAGCAGCTCTCGAGGACTAGCGGGGGGCTGGGGTGAGCAGTTCTTC.

This CDR3 reads CASSPRGGLAGDTQYF. The CDR3 DNA sequence: TGTGCCAGCAGCCCCAGGGGGGGACTAGCGGGAGATACGCAGTATTTT. The chain joins TRBV28 to TRBJ2-3; 12 bases are a match to TRBD2. V shed 6 bases and J 5 bases; nucleotides not matched to a gene: 9. Germline V gene lookup returns CDR1 MDHEN and CDR2 SYDVKM. This CDR3 contains 16 residues.

The rearrangement links TRBV18 to TRBJ1-2, with TRBD1 matching over 9 bases. The J segment lost 4 bases and the V segment lost 6 bases, leaving 15 bases of the junction unmatched. The CDR3 spans 17 residues. Germline V gene lookup returns CDR1 KGHSH and CDR2 LQKENI. CDR3 nucleotide sequence: TGTGCCAGCTCCCCCGGGACAGGGATGGGGTCTTTCTATGGCTACACCTTC. As protein: CASSPGTGMGSFYGYTF.

This clone occurred once. The chain carries TRBV5-6 and TRBJ2-1; D not resolved. V lost 4 bases to trimming and J lost 3 bases, with 14 bases between them. This CDR3 region has 15 residues. Germline CDR1 reads SGHDT; CDR2 reads YYEEEE. The CDR3 sequence: CASSPLTENYNEQFF. Written as DNA, the CDR3 is TGTGCCAGCAGCCCCCTGACTGAAAACTACAATGAGCAGTTCTTC.

V is TRBV2 and J is TRBJ1-1; 7 nucleotides agree with TRBD1. V shed 6 bases, J shed 7 bases, and the junction held 8 bases outside the gene matches. The CDR3 runs 13 residues. Germline CDR1 SNHLY, CDR2 FYNNEI. The CDR3, as DNA: TGTGCCAGCAGCCCAGGGGGTTTCAGTGAAGCTTTCTTT. Translating it yields CASSPGGFSEAFF.